This T cell receptor beta chain was profiled in a study of cytomegalovirus exposure and HLA in healthy donors. The study's findings and limits: TRBV6-2, TRBV6-3 and some other V segments were unresolvable in 87-base-pair reads.

From germline, CDR1 is SNHLY and CDR2 FYNNEI. J was trimmed by 4 bases and V by 7 bases; bases with no gene match: 11. CDR3 length equals 18 residues. Concerning this clone itself: Its antigen is still unknown.

PCR used 60 Vbeta primers and 13 Jbeta primers. TCRdb keeps only in-frame clones here, not all; method: immunoSEQ multiplex PCR. The sample holds around 120,000 clones, around a tenth seen once. This receptor was identified in a man aged 25 to 45 in good health and CMV-seronegative. V gene TRBV2 combines with J gene TRBJ2-2; 14 bases agree with TRBD2. Sequenced input: PBMCs. The CDR3 sequence: CASNTGLAGGPLTGELFF. As DNA, the CDR3 is TGTGCCAGCAATACTGGACTAGCGGGGGGACCACTCACCGGGGAGCTGTTTTTT.